The TCR beta chain described here comes from a study of T-cell reconstitution after alpha-beta-depleted transplantation in children. The V gene end was trimmed by 4 bases and the J gene end by 4 bases; junction bases not matched to a gene: 0. Per germline, CDR1 SNHLY and CDR2 FYNNEI. This CDR3 region has 14 residues. This clonotype was counted only a few times. Unique molecular identifiers were incorporated into the prepared TCRbeta library. TCRdb reprocessed the PCR reads via MiXCR and lists one record per CDR3 protein. The top ten clones hold approximately 25% of a sample with a few hundred thousand distinct CDR3 sequences, over 40% of them seen once.

The rearrangement links TRBV2 to TRBJ2-1; 11 nucleotides match TRBD2. The sequencing here drew on PBMCs, taken before TCRalphabeta/CD19-depleted stem cell transplant. The clonotype was recovered from a girl aged 2 to 9 with aplastic anemia, due to receive a stem cell transplant. Here the CDR3 DNA reads TGTGCCAGCAGTGGACTAGCGGGATACAATGAGCAGTTCTTC. It encodes CASSGLAGYNEQFF.